This note documents a single TCR beta chain sequence. Antigen unknown. Sequenced by immunoSEQ multiplex PCR; TCRdb stores in-frame clones only, minus some. The repertoire holds 70,000 or so clones, 70% to 90% seen once, with 20% to 30% in the top ten. Investigators merged groups given second doses at roughly 4 or roughly 12 weeks. This record comes from a study of T cell responses to AZD1222 COVID-19 vaccine. Trimming took 5 bases from V and 0 from J, leaving 16 bases between them. Germline CDR1 reads SEHNR; CDR2 reads FQNEAQ (reference sequence). There are 17 residues in the CDR3. Study-wide findings and caveats: Dominant at 160-218 and 743-854, vaccine-associated CD4 TCRs also spanned spike. Only after the peak T cell response were repertoires sampled. The donors showed a predominance of white British ancestry and of females, with possible underestimation of clonal diversity.

This TCR derives from an adult who received the AZD1222 COVID-19 vaccine. V is TRBV7-9 and J is TRBJ2-2; D is unresolved. The sample here was peripheral blood, taken 28 days after the second AZD1222 dose. CDR3 loop: CASSIVGRTANTGELFF. Written as DNA, the CDR3 is TGTGCCAGCAGCATAGTGGGTCGGACCGCGAACACCGGGGAGCTGTTTTTT.